The clone carrying this TCR beta chain was counted a single time. This sample is drawn from a study of shared clonotypes between healthy human individuals. V dropped 6 bases and J dropped 1 base, with 9 bases sitting between them. This CDR3 region has 14 residues. Germline assignment: CDR1 SGHTA and CDR2 FQGNSA. When replicate PCRs were run on sorted subsets, they used 150 to 200 ng DNA, some 29,000 T cell genomes. Sequencing was performed with immunoSEQ multiplex PCR; in TCRdb, only in-frame clones are kept and a portion is missing. The data contain approximately 980,000 clones, approximately 80% of them singletons.

The rearrangement uses TRBV7-2 and TRBJ2-2; D call uncertain. The clonotype was recovered from a man aged 18 to 29 in good health. Material for sequencing was memory CD4+ T cells sorted from blood. Subset described: CD45RA-negative fraction. In DNA form, the CDR3 reads TGTGCCAGCAGTAAGACTGAGAACACCGGGGAGCTGTTTTTT. Residues: CASSKTENTGELFF.